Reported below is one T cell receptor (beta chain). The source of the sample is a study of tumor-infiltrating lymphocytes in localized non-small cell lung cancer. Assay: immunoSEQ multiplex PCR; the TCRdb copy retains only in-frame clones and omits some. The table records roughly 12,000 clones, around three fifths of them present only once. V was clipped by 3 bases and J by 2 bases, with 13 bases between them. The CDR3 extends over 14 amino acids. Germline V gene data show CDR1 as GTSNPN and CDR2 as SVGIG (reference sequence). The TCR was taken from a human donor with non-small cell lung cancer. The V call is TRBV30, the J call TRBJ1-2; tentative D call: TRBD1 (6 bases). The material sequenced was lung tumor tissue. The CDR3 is CAWRWGRGNYGYTF. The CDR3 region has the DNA TGTGCCTGGAGATGGGGGCGCGGGAACTATGGCTACACCTTC.